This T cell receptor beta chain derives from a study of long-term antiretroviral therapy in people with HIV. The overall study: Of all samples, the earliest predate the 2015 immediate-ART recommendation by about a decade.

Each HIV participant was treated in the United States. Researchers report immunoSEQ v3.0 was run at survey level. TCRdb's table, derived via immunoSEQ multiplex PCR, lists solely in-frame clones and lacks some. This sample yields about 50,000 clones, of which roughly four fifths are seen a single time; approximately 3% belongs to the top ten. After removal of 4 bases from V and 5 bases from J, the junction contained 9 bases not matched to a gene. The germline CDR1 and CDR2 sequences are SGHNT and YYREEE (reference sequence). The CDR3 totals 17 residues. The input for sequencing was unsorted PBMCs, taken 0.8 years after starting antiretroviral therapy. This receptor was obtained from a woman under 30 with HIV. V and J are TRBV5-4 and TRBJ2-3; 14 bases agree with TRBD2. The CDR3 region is CASSRTPGLAGEDTQYF. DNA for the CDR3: TGTGCCAGCAGCCGTACCCCGGGACTAGCGGGAGAAGATACGCAGTATTTT.